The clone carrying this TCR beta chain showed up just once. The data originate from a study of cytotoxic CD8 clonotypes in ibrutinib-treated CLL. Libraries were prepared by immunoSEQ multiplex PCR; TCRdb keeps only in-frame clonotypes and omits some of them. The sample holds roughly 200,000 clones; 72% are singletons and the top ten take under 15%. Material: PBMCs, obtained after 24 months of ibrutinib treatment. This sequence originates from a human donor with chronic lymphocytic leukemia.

The CDR3 is CAISELPQRSGTGVNEQYF. In DNA form, the CDR3 reads TGTGCCATCAGTGAACTCCCCCAAAGGTCCGGGACAGGCGTAAACGAGCAGTACTTC. The rearrangement joins TRBV10-3 to TRBJ2-7, with 8 bases identical to TRBD1. V dropped 3 bases and J dropped 5; count of bases not matched to a gene: 21. The CDR3 is made up of 19 amino acids. CDR1 and CDR2 (germline): ENHRY, SYGVKD.